This T cell receptor beta chain was sequenced in a study of identical twins. CDR3 size: 17 residues. V trimming: 5 bases; J trimming: 7 bases; junction bases outside the gene matches: 19. CDR1 is MDHEN, CDR2 SYDVKM, per germline. TCRdb reprocessed the 5' RACE reads with MiXCR, giving one entry per CDR3 protein. The profile covers some 500,000 distinct CDR3 sequences, with 13% to 15% appearing a single time and roughly 0.5% taken by the ten largest. The sample also formed part of further work on yellow fever vaccine responses in identical twins. That work states: Convergence reportedly seemed to mark part of the twins' vaccine T cell response, with personalization marking the rest.

The rearrangement links TRBV28 to TRBJ2-5; TRBD2 matches at 7 bases. The TCR comes from a woman in her late teens or twenties in good health. Source material: CD4+ T cells sorted from blood. The CDR3 spells CASSPGRGTTYEGTQYF. For the CDR3, the DNA is TGTGCCAGCAGTCCGGGGAGGGGCACAACTTACGAGGGGACCCAGTACTTC. The full variable domain, rest sourced from reference TRBV28 and TRBJ2-5, is DVKVTQSSRYLVKRTGEKVFLECVQDMDHENMFWYRQDPGLGLRLIYFSYDVKMKEKGDIPEGYSVSREKKERFSLILESASTNQTSMYLCASSPGRGTTYEGTQYFGPGTRLLVL.